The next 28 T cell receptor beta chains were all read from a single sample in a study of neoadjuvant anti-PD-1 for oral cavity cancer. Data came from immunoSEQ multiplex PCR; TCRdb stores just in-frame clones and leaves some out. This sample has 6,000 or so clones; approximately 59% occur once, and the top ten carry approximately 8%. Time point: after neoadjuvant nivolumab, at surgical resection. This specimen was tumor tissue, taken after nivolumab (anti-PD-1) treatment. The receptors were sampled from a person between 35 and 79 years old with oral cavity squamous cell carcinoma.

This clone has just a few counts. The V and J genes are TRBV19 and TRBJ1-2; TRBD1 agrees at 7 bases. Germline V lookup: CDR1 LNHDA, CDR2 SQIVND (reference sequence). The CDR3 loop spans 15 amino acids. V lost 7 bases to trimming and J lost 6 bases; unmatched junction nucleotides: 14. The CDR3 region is CASTHITGQLHGYTF. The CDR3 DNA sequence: TGTGCCAGTACTCATATCACGGGACAGTTGCATGGCTACACCTTC.

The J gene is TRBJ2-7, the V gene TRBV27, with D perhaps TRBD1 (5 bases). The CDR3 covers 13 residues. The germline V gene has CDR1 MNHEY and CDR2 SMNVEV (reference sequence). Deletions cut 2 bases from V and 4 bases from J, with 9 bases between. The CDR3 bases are TGTGCCAGCAGTTTAAGCCAGGGTTACGAGCAGTACTTC. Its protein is CASSLSQGYEQYF.

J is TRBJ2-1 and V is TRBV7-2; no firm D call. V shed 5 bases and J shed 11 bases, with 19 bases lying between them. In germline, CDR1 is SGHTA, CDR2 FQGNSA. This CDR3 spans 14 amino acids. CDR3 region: CASSLDGALNKQFF. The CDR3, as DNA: TGTGCCAGCAGCCTGGACGGCGCCTTGAATAAGCAGTTCTTC.

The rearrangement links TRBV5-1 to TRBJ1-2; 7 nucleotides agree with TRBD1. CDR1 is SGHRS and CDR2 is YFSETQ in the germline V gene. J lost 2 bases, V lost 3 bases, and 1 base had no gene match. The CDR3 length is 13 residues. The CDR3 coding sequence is TGCGCCAGCAGCTCGGGACAGAACTATGGCTACACCTTC. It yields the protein CASSSGQNYGYTF.

Here the CDR3 DNA reads TGTGCCAGTAACGCGGACATCTTCACAGATACGCAGTATTTT. Translating it yields CASNADIFTDTQYF. This chain links TRBV19 with TRBJ2-3; D may be TRBD1 (5 bases). V shed 7 bases and J shed 2 bases, with 13 bases lying between them. Germline V lookup: CDR1 LNHDA, CDR2 SQIVND (reference sequence). The CDR3 has 14 amino acids.

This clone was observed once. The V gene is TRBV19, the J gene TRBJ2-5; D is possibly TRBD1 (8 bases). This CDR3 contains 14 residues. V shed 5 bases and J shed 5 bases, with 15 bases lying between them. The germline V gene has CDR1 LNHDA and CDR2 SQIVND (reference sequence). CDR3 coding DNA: TGTGCCAGTAGTTCCCACAGGGGGGGTGAGACCCAGTACTTC. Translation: CASSSHRGGETQYF.

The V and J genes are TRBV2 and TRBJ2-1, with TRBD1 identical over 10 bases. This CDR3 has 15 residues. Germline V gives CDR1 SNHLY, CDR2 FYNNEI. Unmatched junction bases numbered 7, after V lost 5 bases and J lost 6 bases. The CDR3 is CASSRQGARANEQFF. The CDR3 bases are TGTGCCAGCAGTCGACAGGGGGCCCGGGCCAATGAGCAGTTCTTC. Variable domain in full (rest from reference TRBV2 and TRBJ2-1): EPEVTQTPSHQVTQMGQEVILRCVPISNHLYFYWYRQILGQKVEFLVSFYNNEISEKSEIFDDQFSVERPDGSNFTLKIRSTKLEDSAMYFCASSRQGARANEQFFGPGTRLTVL.

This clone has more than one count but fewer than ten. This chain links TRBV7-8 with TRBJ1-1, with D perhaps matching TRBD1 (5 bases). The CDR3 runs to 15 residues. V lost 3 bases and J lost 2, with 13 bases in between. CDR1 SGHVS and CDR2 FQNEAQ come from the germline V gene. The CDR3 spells CASSFSGRSNTEAFF. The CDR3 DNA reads TGTGCCAGCAGCTTCTCGGGACGTTCAAACACTGAAGCTTTCTTT.

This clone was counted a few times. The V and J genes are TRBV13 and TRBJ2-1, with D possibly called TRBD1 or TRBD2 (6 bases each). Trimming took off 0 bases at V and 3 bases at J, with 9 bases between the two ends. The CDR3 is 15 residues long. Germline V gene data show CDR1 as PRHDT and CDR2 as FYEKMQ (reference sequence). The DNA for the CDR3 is TGTGCCAGCAGCTTAGGAGGGGGAGGCTACAATGAGCAGTTCTTC. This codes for CASSLGGGGYNEQFF.

This chain's CDR3 is CASRAPGLDQPQHF. In nucleotides, the CDR3 is TGTGCCAGCAGAGCCCCGGGGTTGGATCAGCCCCAGCATTTT. The gene calls are TRBV2 and TRBJ1-5; no firm D call. The CDR3 loop spans 14 amino acids. CDR1 and CDR2 from the germline V gene are SNHLY and FYNNEI. V lost 6 bases and J 5 bases, leaving 14 bases between the germline ends. Looking up the rest from reference TRBV2 and TRBJ1-5 gives the full variable domain: EPEVTQTPSHQVTQMGQEVILRCVPISNHLYFYWYRQILGQKVEFLVSFYNNEISEKSEIFDDQFSVERPDGSNFTLKIRSTKLEDSAMYFCASRAPGLDQPQHFGDGTRLSIL.

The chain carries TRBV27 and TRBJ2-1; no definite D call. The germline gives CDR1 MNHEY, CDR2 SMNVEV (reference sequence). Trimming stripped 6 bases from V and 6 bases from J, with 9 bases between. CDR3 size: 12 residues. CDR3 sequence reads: CASRDLFNEQFF. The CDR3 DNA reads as TGTGCCAGCAGGGACCTCTTCAATGAGCAGTTCTTC.

In DNA, the CDR3 is TGCGCCAGCAGCCCAGGGTGGGCGGGGGATGGCTACACCTTC. It yields the protein CASSPGWAGDGYTF. The gene calls are TRBV5-1 and TRBJ1-2; D might be TRBD1 (5 bases). The CDR3 runs 14 residues. Trimming removed 4 bases from V and 6 bases from J, with 16 bases in between. Germline V gives CDR1 SGHRS, CDR2 YFSETQ. The full variable domain, completed using reference TRBV5-1 and TRBJ1-2, is KAGVTQTPRYLIKTRGQQVTLSCSPISGHRSVSWYQQTPGQGLQFLFEYFSETQRNKGNFPGRFSGRQFSNSRSEMNVSTLELGDSALYLCASSPGWAGDGYTFGSGTRLTVV.

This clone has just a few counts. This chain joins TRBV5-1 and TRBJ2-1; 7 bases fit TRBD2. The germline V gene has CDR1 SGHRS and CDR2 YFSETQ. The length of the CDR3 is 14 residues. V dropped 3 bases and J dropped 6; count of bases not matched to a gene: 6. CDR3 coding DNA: TGCGCCAGCAGCTACCTAGCGGCCTCCAATGAGCAGTTCTTC. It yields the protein CASSYLAASNEQFF.

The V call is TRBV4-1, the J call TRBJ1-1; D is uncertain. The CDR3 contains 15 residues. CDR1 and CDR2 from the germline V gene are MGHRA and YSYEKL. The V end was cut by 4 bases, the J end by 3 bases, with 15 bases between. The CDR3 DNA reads TGCGCCAGCAGCCGGTCCGGGGTTGGGGACACTGAAGCTTTCTTT. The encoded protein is CASSRSGVGDTEAFF.

CDR3 in amino acids: CASNPTLYNEQFF. CDR3 nucleotide sequence: TGTGCCAGCAACCCGACACTTTACAATGAGCAGTTCTTC. J is TRBJ2-1 and V is TRBV14, with D uncertain. The V gene's germline CDR1 is SGHDN and CDR2 FVKESK. The CDR3 runs 13 residues. The ends were cut back, 7 bases at V and 4 bases at J, with 11 bases in the middle.

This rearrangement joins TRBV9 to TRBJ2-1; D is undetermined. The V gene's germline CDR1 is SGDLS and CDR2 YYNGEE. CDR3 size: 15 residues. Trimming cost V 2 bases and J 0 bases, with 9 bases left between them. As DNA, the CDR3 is TGTGCCAGCAGCGTGGAGCGTACCTCCTACAATGAGCAGTTCTTC. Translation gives CASSVERTSYNEQFF.

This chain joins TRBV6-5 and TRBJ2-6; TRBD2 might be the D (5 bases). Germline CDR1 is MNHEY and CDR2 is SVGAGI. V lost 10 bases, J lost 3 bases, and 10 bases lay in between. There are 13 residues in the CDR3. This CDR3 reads CATRRGGANVLTF. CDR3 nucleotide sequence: TGTGCCACCCGCCGGGGTGGGGCCAACGTCCTGACTTTC.

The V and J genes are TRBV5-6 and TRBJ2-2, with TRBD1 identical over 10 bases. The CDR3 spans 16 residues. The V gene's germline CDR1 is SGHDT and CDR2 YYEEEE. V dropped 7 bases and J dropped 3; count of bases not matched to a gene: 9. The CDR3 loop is CASRSLGTGDTGELFF. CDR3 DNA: TGTGCCAGCCGCTCCCTCGGGACAGGGGACACCGGGGAGCTGTTTTTT.

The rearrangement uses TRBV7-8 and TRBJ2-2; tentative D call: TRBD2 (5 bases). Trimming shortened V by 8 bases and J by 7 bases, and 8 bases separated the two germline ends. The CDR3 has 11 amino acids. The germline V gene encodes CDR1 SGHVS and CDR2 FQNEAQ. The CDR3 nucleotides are TGTGCCAGCCTAGCTGGCGGGGAGCTGTTTTTT. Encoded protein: CASLAGGELFF. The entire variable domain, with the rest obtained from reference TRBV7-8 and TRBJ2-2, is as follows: GAGVSQSPRYKVAKRGQDVALRCDPISGHVSLFWYQQALGQGPEFLTYFQNEAQLDKSGLPSDRFFAERPEGSVSTLKIQRTQQEDSAVYLCASLAGGELFFGEGSRLTVL.

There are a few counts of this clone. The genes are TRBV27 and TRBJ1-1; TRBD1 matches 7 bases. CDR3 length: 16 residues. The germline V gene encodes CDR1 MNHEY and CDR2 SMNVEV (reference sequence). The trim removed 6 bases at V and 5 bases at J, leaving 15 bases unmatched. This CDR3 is CASRRRTGGQGTEAFF. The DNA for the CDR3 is TGTGCCAGCAGGAGGAGGACAGGAGGCCAAGGGACTGAAGCTTTCTTT.

DNA of the CDR3: TGTGCCAGCAGTCTGGGCTGGGCCTCTACGAACACCGGGGAGCTGTTTTTT. It encodes CASSLGWASTNTGELFF. This chain joins TRBV5-4 and TRBJ2-2; D remains ambiguous. V was pared by 5 bases and J by 0 bases, with 17 bases between. The length of the CDR3 is 17 residues. CDR1 SGHNT and CDR2 YYREEE come from the germline V gene (reference sequence).

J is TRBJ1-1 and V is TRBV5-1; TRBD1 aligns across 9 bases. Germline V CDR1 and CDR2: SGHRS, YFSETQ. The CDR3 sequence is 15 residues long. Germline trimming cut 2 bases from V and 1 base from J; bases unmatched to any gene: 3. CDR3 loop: CASSLQGAPNTEAFF. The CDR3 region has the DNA TGCGCCAGCAGCTTACAGGGGGCCCCGAACACTGAAGCTTTCTTT.

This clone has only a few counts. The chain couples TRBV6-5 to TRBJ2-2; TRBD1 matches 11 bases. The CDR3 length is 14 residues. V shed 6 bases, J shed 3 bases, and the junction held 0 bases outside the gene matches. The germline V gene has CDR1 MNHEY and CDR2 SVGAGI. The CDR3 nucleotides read TGTGCCAGCAGGGGACAGGGGGACACCGGGGAGCTGTTTTTT. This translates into CASRGQGDTGELFF.

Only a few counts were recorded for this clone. In DNA, the CDR3 is TGTGCCAGCAGTCCCCCCGACAGGGCCTACTACAATGAGCAGTTCTTC. This translates into CASSPPDRAYYNEQFF. This rearrangement joins TRBV27 to TRBJ2-1; TRBD1 matches at 7 bases. V lost 5 bases to trimming and J lost 3 bases; unmatched junction nucleotides: 10. Germline CDR1 reads MNHEY; CDR2 reads SMNVEV (reference sequence). The CDR3 consists of 16 residues.

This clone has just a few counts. The CDR3 region has the DNA TGTGCCAGCAGGACTACAGAGAACTATGGCTACACCTTC. Its protein is CASRTTENYGYTF. The chain joins TRBV6-6 to TRBJ1-2; no firm D call. V lost 6 bases and J 2 bases, leaving 10 bases between the germline ends. Germline CDR1 reads MNHNY; CDR2 reads SVGAGI (reference sequence). This CDR3 has 13 residues.

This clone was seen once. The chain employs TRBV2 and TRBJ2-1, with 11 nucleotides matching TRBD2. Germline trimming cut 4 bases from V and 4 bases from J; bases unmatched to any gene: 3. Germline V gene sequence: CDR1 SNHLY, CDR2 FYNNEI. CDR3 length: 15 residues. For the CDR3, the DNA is TGTGCCAGCAGTGTAGCGGGAGGGCGGTACAATGAGCAGTTCTTC. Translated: CASSVAGGRYNEQFF.

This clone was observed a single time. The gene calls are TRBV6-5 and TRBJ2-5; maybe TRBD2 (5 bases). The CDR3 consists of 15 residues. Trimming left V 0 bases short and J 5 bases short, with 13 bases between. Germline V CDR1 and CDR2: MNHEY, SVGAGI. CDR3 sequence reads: CASSYSKLARETQYF. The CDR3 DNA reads TGTGCCAGCAGTTACTCGAAGCTAGCCAGGGAGACCCAGTACTTC.

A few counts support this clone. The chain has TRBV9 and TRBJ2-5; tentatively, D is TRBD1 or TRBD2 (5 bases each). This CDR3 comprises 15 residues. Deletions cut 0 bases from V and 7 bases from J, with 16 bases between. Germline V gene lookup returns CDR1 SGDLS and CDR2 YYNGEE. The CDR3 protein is CASSVGGPALRTQYF. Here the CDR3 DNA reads TGTGCCAGCAGCGTAGGGGGACCAGCCTTGAGGACCCAGTACTTC.